These T cell receptor beta chains were read from a single sample in a study of tissue T cells after allogeneic stem cell transplantation. Method: immunoSEQ multiplex PCR; TCRdb's copy keeps in-frame clones and lacks some. The profile shows 7,500 to 10,000 clones, roughly 60% of them singletons. The sample was tissue from the jejunum, taken at autopsy. These receptors came from a woman aged 18 to 49 with breast cancer. CDR3s include the opening cysteine and the closing phenylalanine or tryptophan. Each record gives: D gene, clone size, V gene, J gene, CDR3 length, CDR3 protein, CDR3 DNA. A D gene is named only where the DNA matches it firmly. Size values are once, few and many counts, or a class for expanded clones, and some rows have none.

>TRBD2|few|TRBV30|TRBJ2-2|19
CAWSRFSGSFEVNTGELFF
TGTGCCTGGAGTCGATTTAGCGGGAGTTTTGAAGTGAACACCGGGGAGCTGTTTTTT
>NA|NA|TRBV24-1|TRBJ2-3|14
CATSEESSTDTQYF
TGTGCCACCAGTGAGGAATCTAGCACAGATACGCAGTATTTT
>NA|NA|TRBV18|TRBJ2-5|14
CASSPRREIETQYF
TGTGCCAGCTCACCACGCCGGGAAATAGAGACCCAGTACTTC
>TRBD2|few|TRBV5-4|TRBJ2-7|16
CASSPAGTSGTYEQYF
TGTGCCAGCAGCCCCGCCGGGACTAGCGGGACCTACGAGCAGTACTTC
>NA|NA|TRBV7-2|TRBJ2-2|14
CASSLAFGAGELFF
NA
>NA|NA|TRBV29-1|TRBJ1-4|11
CSVDTDEKLFF
TGCAGCGTTGATACGGATGAAAAACTGTTTTTT
>TRBD2|medium-sized|TRBV7-3|TRBJ2-7|18
CASRSPGLAGILSYEQYF
TGTGCCAGCAGGTCGCCGGGACTAGCGGGAATCCTTAGCTACGAGCAGTACTTC
>NA|few|TRBV4-3|TRBJ2-1|13
CASSHGRGYEQFF
TGCGCCAGCAGCCATGGAAGGGGGTATGAGCAGTTCTTC
>TRBD1|NA|TRBV7-9|TRBJ1-2|15
CASSLATGGTNGYTF
TGTGCCAGCAGCTTAGCGACAGGGGGCACGAATGGCTACACCTTC
>NA|NA|TRBV29-1|TRBJ1-1|13
CSVDNRFLTEAFF
TGCAGCGTTGACAACAGATTCCTCACTGAAGCTTTCTTT
>NA|NA|TRBV7-9|TRBJ2-3|15
CASSRRTSWTDTQYF
TGTGCCAGCAGCCGCCGGACAAGCTGGACAGATACGCAGTATTTT
>NA|medium-sized|TRBV28|TRBJ1-4|14
CASSTQGGDEKLFF
TGTGCCAGCAGTACACAGGGCGGTGATGAAAAACTGTTTTTT
>NA|NA|TRBV15|TRBJ1-3|23
CATSRDPPSTGRPSQSSGNTIYF
TGTGCCACCAGCAGAGATCCCCCTTCCACGGGACGCCCAAGCCAGAGCTCTGGAAACACCATATATTTT
>NA|NA|TRBV5-3|TRBJ2-5|17
CARSLGTFRPNQETQYF
TGTGCCAGAAGCCTGGGGACATTTAGGCCAAACCAAGAGACCCAGTACTTC
>NA|few|TRBV6-2/TRBV6-3|TRBJ2-7|13
CASSYVSSYEQYF
TGTGCCAGCAGTTACGTTAGCTCCTACGAGCAGTACTTC
>NA|few|TRBV7-9|TRBJ2-1|19
CASSLGSAGFGRGNDEQFF
TGTGCCAGCAGCTTAGGTTCGGCGGGTTTCGGTCGCGGGAACGATGAGCAGTTCTTC
>TRBD1|NA|TRBV9|TRBJ2-2|15
CASSRTGNLGGELFF
TGTGCCAGCAGCCGGACAGGGAACCTCGGCGGGGAGCTGTTTTTT
>NA|NA|TRBV23-1|TRBJ1-1|14
CASSTEVEASQAFF
TGCGCCAGCAGTACCGAGGTTGAGGCCTCTCAAGCTTTCTTT
>NA|NA|TRBV7-2|TRBJ1-5|15
CASSLTSGEGQPQHF
TGTGCCAGCAGCTTAACATCGGGGGAGGGCCAGCCCCAGCATTTT
>TRBD2|NA|TRBV28|TRBJ2-7|15
CASSSAGTSVYEQYF
TGTGCCAGCAGTTCAGCCGGGACTAGCGTCTACGAGCAGTACTTC
>NA|few|TRBV3-1/TRBV3-2|TRBJ2-3|12
CASRADTDTQYF
TGTGCCAGCCGAGCGGACACAGATACGCAGTATTTT
>TRBD2|NA|TRBV7-8|TRBJ2-3|15
CASSPTSGSTDTQYF
TGTGCCAGCAGCCCCACTAGCGGCAGCACAGATACGCAGTATTTT
>TRBD1|NA|TRBV9|TRBJ2-3|15
CASSARDSLTDTQYF
TGTGCCAGCAGCGCCAGGGACAGTCTCACAGATACGCAGTATTTT
>NA|NA|TRBV24-1|TRBJ1-1|13
CATSLAGNTEAFF
TGTGCCACCAGTTTAGCGGGGAACACTGAAGCTTTCTTT
>TRBD2|few|TRBV5-1|TRBJ2-5|14
CASRAGTIQETQYF
TGCGCCAGCAGGGCCGGGACTATCCAAGAGACCCAGTACTTC
>NA|once|TRBV7-8|TRBJ2-6|15
CASSLLLPGANVLTF
TGTGCCAGCAGCTTACTCCTGCCTGGGGCCAACGTCCTGACTTTC